Below are 3 T cell receptor beta chains sequenced from a single sample in a study of PD-L1 blockade in urothelial cancer. Indicated time point: pretreatment peripheral blood. The protocol was immunoSEQ multiplex PCR, while the TCRdb copy is restricted to in-frame clones and leaves out a portion. Among some 87,000 clones listed, around nine tenths were seen once. This material consisted of PBMCs, taken around atezolizumab (anti-PD-L1) treatment. Every receptor here comes from a man between 60 and 70 years old with urothelial cancer.

The chain uses TRBV7-9 and TRBJ1-2, with D maybe TRBD1 (5 bases). Trimming took 5 bases from V and 6 from J, leaving 16 bases between them. Germline loops: CDR1 SEHNR, CDR2 FQNEAQ (reference sequence). The CDR3 runs 14 residues. The CDR3 here is CASSITGTQDGYTF. In DNA, the CDR3 is TGTGCCAGCAGCATAACCGGGACTCAAGATGGCTACACCTTC. Using reference TRBV7-9 and TRBJ1-2 for the parts outside the CDR3, the full variable domain is DTGVSQNPRHKITKRGQNVTFRCDPISEHNRLYWYRQTLGQGPEFLTYFQNEAQLEKSRLLSDRFSAERPKGSFSTLEIQRTEQGDSAMYLCASSITGTQDGYTFGSGTRLTVV.

The J gene is TRBJ1-1, the V gene TRBV23-1, with D tentatively TRBD1 (5 bases). TRBV23-1 is noted as an ORF with a role that remains uncertain. The length of the CDR3 is 13 residues. The V end was cut by 4 bases, the J end by 1 base, with 7 bases between. CDR3 sequence: CASSPQGNTEAFF. In nucleotides, the CDR3 is TGCGCCAGCAGTCCCCAGGGGAACACTGAAGCTTTCTTT.

V and J are TRBV7-2 and TRBJ2-3; 9 bases line up with TRBD1. The length of the CDR3 is 15 residues. J lost 4 bases, V lost 5 bases, and 7 bases had no gene match. Germline loops: CDR1 SGHTA, CDR2 FQGNSA. The CDR3 nucleotides are TGTGCCAGCAGCGCCGACAGGGGGACGGCAGATACGCAGTATTTT. Amino acids: CASSADRGTADTQYF.